This T cell receptor (beta chain) was identified in a study of blood T cell repertoires in COVID-19. Whole-study context: Samples of COVID-19 (acute and convalescent) were obtained from the United States, Italy and Spain. Sources were T cells, B-cell-depleted T cells, or PBMCs; the material itself was cDNA or gDNA.

In the authors' methods: Reference gene primers were amplified, and this amplification served to estimate nucleated cell counts. TCRdb keeps only in-frame clones here, not all; method: immunoSEQ multiplex PCR. That table furnishes V, J and clone size, whereas the DNA furnished D and trimming. The sample records some 88,000 clones, about 83% being singletons. This sequence originates from a woman in her seventies with acute or convalescent COVID-19. What was sequenced was peripheral blood.

The CDR3 reads CASSLGQDNEQFF. The DNA for the CDR3 is TGTGCCAGCAGTTTAGGCCAGGACAATGAGCAGTTCTTC. The chain links TRBV27 to TRBJ2-1; D gene unclear. V lost 2 bases and J 5 bases, leaving 7 bases between the germline ends. CDR3 length: 13 residues. Germline V gene data show CDR1 as MNHEY and CDR2 as SMNVEV (reference sequence).